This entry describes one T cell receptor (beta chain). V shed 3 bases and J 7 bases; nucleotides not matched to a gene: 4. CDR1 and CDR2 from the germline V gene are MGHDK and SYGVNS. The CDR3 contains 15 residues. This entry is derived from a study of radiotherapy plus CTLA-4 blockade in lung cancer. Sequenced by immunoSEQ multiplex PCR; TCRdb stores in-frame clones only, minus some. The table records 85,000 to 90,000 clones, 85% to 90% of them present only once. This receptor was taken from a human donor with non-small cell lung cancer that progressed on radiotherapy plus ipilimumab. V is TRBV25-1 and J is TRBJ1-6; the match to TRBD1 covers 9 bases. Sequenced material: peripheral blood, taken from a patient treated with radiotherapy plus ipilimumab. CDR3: CASSDGTGTNSPLHF. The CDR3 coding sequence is TGTGCCAGCAGTGATGGGACAGGGACAAATTCACCCCTCCACTTT. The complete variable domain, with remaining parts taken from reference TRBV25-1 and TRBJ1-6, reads EADIYQTPRYLVIGTGKKITLECSQTMGHDKMYWYQQDPGMELHLIHYSYGVNSTEKGDLSSESTVSRIRTEHFPLTLESARPSHTSQYLCASSDGTGTNSPLHFGNGTRLTVT.